This T cell receptor (beta chain) was documented in a study of CD8+ T cells in alopecia areata (dated by TCRdb to 2016 to 2019). A note on the overall study: Female C3H/HeJ recipients, roughly 6-11 weeks old, were grafted with skin from C3H/HeJ donors with spontaneous alopecia (roughly 6-13 months old). In both human patients and the C3H/HeJ mouse model, the study applied high-throughput TCRbeta sequencing to look at T cell clonal expansion in alopecia areata. Human TCRbeta sequencing covered scalp tissue and sorted CD4+ and CD8+ peripheral blood T cells from patchy and totalis/universalis alopecia areata patients and healthy controls. Scalp clonality was compared among normal scalp (n=4), patchy alopecia areata scalp (n=8), and alopecia totalis/universalis scalp (n=8). The RNA source kit depended on sample type: the PAXgene miRNA kit for fixed scalp, the miRNeasy kit for PBMCs, and the RNeasy kit for mouse skin. Amplification of TCRbeta CDR3 regions was done by immunoSEQ multiplex PCR using 35 Vbeta forward primers and 13 Jbeta reverse primers. The research as a whole found: Shared TCR sequences between patients were less evident than in mice, which may be partly attributable to HLA diversity in the patient population. Higher clonality and more expanded CD8+ clones were observed in lesional scalp than in normal scalp, particularly in alopecia totalis/universalis, a finding suggestive of antigenic drive. Unlike mouse skin, which is dominated by gammadelta T cells, normal human skin has resident alphabeta T cells that are also sequenced, and this complicates analysis of the scalp TCR repertoire.

This clone was recorded a few times. Which antigen it targets is not known. Note that gene names and germline sequences for this receptor are mouse ones. The CDR3 goes on 4 residues after the read ends, and that part is filled in from the germline J gene. Cells from pooled mouse cutaneous lymph nodes were stained for CD4, CD8alpha, NKG2D, NKG2ACE and other markers and then sorted on a BD Influx. Including cysteine and phenylalanine, the CDR3 has 13 amino acids. Shown are 27 bases from within the CDR3, in frame from base 1. The germline V gene (reference sequence) supplies CDR1 FNHDT and CDR2 SITEND. Library creation used the immunoSEQ multiplex PCR assay. RNA was extracted from all samples and reverse transcribed into cDNA as template for TCR sequencing. SuperScript III was used to make first-strand cDNA, primed with a 2:1 mix of oligo-dT and random hexamers. A synthetic immune receptor repertoire was used to gauge amplification bias, and whatever bias remained was removed computationally. Sequencing of the libraries was done on Illumina HiSeq with 60 bp reads that cover the CDR3, reading from J toward V. As for the authors' bioinformatics: Raw reads were preprocessed to remove errors, and CDR3 was defined by IMGT conventions from the conserved cysteine to phenylalanine. Clonality was computed by normalizing Shannon entropy by log2 of the number of productive unique TCRs and subtracting the result from 1. Whether scalp clones were CD4 or CD8 was inferred by matching scalp TCRbeta sequences against CD4 and CD8 repertoires sorted from blood. This immuneACCESS table, as held by TCRdb, lists in-frame sequences with V and J called but not all clones. Of the missing ones, under half trace to an unresolved V gene in checked studies; the others have no known cause. V, J and clone size reflect that table, while D and trimming were determined from the DNA. This sample has 200,000 to 300,000 clones, none of them a singleton. The biggest ten clones account for about 1.2% of the sample.

The sequence joins TRBV19 to TRBJ2-7; 5 matching bases give a weak D call of TRBD1. Sequenced: CD4+ T cells sorted from a lymph node. This clonotype was obtained from a C3H/HeJ mouse with alopecia areata. This mouse strain carries MHC haplotype H2-k. The CDR3 sequence is CASSISGRYEQYF. CDR3 bases read: TGTGCCAGCAGTATATCAGGGCGTTAT.